One TCR beta chain is described in this entry. Its matching antigen is unknown. Primers: 60 Vbeta forward and 13 Jbeta reverse. Assay used: immunoSEQ multiplex PCR; TCRdb lists only in-frame clones, some missing. The repertoire consists of 90,000 to 110,000 clones, with about two thirds occurring once and the leading ten covering under 6.5%. Sampled while nominally healthy, donors likely had unrecorded immune exposures. This specimen belongs to a study of cytomegalovirus exposure and HLA in healthy donors. Trimming removed 0 bases from V and 2 bases from J, with 7 bases in between. Germline V lookup: CDR1 ENHRY, CDR2 SYGVKD. The CDR3 has 14 amino acids. Study outcomes and limitations: Equally common other TCR beta chains were less clonally expanded than HLA-associated ones, a later analysis found.

The sample consisted of PBMCs. The chain carries TRBV10-3 and TRBJ1-2; D ambiguous. This clonotype was sampled from a woman in her sixties or seventies in good health and CMV-seropositive. The CDR3 DNA reads TGTGCCATCAGTGAGTCGGAGCGGAACTATGGCTACACCTTC. Its protein is CAISESERNYGYTF.